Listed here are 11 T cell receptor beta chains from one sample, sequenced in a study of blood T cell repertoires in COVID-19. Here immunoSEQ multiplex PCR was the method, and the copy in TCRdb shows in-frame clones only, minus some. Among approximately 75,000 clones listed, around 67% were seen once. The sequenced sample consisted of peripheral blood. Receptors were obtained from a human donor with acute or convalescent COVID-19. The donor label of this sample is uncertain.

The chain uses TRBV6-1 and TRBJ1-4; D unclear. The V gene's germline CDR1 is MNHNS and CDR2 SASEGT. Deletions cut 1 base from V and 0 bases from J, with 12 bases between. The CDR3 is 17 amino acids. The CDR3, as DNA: TGTGCCAGCAGTGAAGGGAGGACCGCCGCAACTAATGAAAAACTGTTTTTT. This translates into CASSEGRTAATNEKLFF.

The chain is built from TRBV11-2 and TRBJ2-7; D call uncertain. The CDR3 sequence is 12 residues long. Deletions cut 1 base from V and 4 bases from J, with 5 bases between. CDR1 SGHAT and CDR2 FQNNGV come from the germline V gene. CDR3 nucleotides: TGTGCCAGCAGCTTAGTTATGTACGAGCAGTACTTC. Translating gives CASSLVMYEQYF.

The CDR3 DNA reads TGCAGCGTTGACAGGGGGATCTATGGCTACACCTTC. This sequence encodes CSVDRGIYGYTF. This rearrangement joins TRBV29-1 to TRBJ1-2, with TRBD1 identical over 7 bases. Germline CDR1 is SQVTM and CDR2 is ANQGSEA. Unmatched junction bases numbered 2, after V lost 3 bases and J lost 4 bases. CDR3 length equals 12 residues.

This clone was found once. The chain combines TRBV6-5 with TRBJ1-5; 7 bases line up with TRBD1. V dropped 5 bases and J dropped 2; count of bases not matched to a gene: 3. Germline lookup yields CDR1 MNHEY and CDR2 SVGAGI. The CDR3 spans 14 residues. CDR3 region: CASSIGQGNQPQHF. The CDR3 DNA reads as TGTGCCAGCAGTATCGGACAGGGCAATCAGCCCCAGCATTTT.

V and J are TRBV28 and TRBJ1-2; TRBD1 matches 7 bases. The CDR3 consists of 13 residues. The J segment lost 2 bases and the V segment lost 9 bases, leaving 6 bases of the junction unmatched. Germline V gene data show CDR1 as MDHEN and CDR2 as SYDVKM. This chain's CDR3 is CASQGTANYGYTF. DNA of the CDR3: TGTGCCAGTCAAGGGACAGCCAACTATGGCTACACCTTC.

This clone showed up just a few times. CDR3 in amino acids: CASSTGTGGQHTGELFF. The CDR3 DNA follows: TGCGCCAGCAGTACCGGGACAGGGGGCCAACACACCGGGGAGCTGTTTTTT. The chain carries TRBV5-1 and TRBJ2-2; TRBD1 agrees at 12 bases. This CDR3 region has 17 residues. Germline CDR1 SGHRS, CDR2 YFSETQ. V shed 5 bases, J shed 3 bases, and the junction held 8 bases outside the gene matches.

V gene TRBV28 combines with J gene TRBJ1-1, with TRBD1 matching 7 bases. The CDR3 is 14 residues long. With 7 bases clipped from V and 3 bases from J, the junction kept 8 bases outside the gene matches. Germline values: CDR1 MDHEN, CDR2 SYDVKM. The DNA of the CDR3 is TGTGCCAGCAAAGGGGGCTATCGTTACACTGAAGCTTTCTTT. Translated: CASKGGYRYTEAFF.

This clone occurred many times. The CDR3 DNA reads as TGTGCCAGCTCCTCCGGACAGGGCGACTATGGCTACACCTTC. Protein sequence: CASSSGQGDYGYTF. The J gene is TRBJ1-2, the V gene TRBV6-5; 8 bases are shared with TRBD1. The CDR3 is made up of 14 amino acids. The V gene's germline CDR1 is MNHEY and CDR2 SVGAGI. Trimming removed 8 bases from V and 3 bases from J; junction bases left unmatched: 8.

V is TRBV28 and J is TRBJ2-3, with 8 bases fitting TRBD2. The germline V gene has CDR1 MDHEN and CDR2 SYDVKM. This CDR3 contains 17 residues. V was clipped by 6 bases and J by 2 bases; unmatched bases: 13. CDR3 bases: TGTGCCAGCAGCCCCGATTTGCGGCGGGGGGACACAGATACGCAGTATTTT. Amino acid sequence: CASSPDLRRGDTDTQYF.

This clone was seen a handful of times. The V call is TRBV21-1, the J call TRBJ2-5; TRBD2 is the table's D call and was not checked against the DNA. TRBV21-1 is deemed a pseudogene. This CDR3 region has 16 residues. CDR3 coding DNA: TGTGCCAGCAGCTCCTGGACTAGCGGGGGCCAAGAGACCCAGTACTTC. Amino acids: CASSSWTSGGQETQYF.

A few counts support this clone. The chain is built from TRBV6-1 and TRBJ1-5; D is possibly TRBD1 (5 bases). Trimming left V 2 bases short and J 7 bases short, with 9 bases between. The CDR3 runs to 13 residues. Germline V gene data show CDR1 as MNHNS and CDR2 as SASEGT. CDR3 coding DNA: TGTGCCAGCAGTGAAACCAGGGTCCAGCCCCAGCATTTT. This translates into CASSETRVQPQHF.